Sequencing of this T cell receptor (beta chain) was carried out in a study of OX40 agonist ivuxolimab in advanced cancers. About the investigation overall: Ivuxolimab was an agonistic, fully human IgG2 monoclonal antibody directed against OX40 (CD134), a costimulatory receptor. Intravenous ivuxolimab was administered to patients every 2 weeks at six dose levels: 0.01, 0.1, 0.3, 1.5, 3 and 10 mg/kg. Among the 52 dose-escalation patients, about 19 had hepatocellular carcinoma, approximately 15 melanoma, 9 renal cell carcinoma and 9 head and neck cancer. In the dose-escalation cohort, 82.7% of patients were male, and the mean age was around 60 years, with a range of roughly 23 to 85. Prior anti-PD-1, anti-PD-L1 or anti-CTLA-4 therapy was permitted, and about 40% of dose-escalation patients had received checkpoint inhibitors. Partial responses occurred in three dose-escalation patients: two with cutaneous melanoma and one with hepatocellular carcinoma. Peripheral TCRbeta sequencing aimed to test whether ivuxolimab altered TCR sequence diversity and caused clonal T-cell expansion. The monotherapy dose-escalation portion (N of about 49 patients) of the phase I ivuxolimab trial is reported in the paper.

Genomic DNA was isolated from the sorted cells so that the TCRbeta CDR3 region could be sequenced. The immunoSEQ Assay was used to sequence the TCRbeta CDR3 regions. As stored in TCRdb, this immuneACCESS dataset retains in-frame rearrangements with V and J assigned. A fraction of the clones does not appear; measured against another copy, unresolved V genes explain less than half of the discrepancy, and the remainder lacks a known reason. Recorded for this sample are tens of thousands of clones; 85% to 90% of them occurred a single time. 2% to 2.5% of the sample is taken by the ten largest. Patients with autoimmune disease history or receiving systemic immunosuppression were excluded from the trial. Peripheral blood for TCR sequencing was collected from all dose cohorts at baseline, on cycle 4 day 1, and on cycle 7 day 1. Samples were obtained from an open-label, multicenter, first-in-human phase I dose-escalation trial of ivuxolimab. Adults with locally advanced or metastatic head and neck squamous cell, hepatocellular, melanoma or renal cell carcinoma were enrolled in the trial. Before TCR sequencing, CD4+ and CD8+ T cells were separately sorted from peripheral blood.

About this clone: Its recognized antigen is unknown. No base quality values were provided; no much bigger clone lies one nucleotide off.

Overall study outcomes, separate from this receptor: In the 0.1-3.0 mg/kg groups, partial responders had among the lowest normalized peripheral clonal expansion, particularly in CD8+ T cells. After ivuxolimab, more expanded clones were found on average in CD8+ T cells than in CD4+ T cells. The antigen specificity of the peripheral T cells that underwent clonal expansion was not determined. At doses of 0.1 to 3.0 mg/kg, clonal expansion of both CD4+ and CD8+ T cells in blood was seen between baseline and week 6. Low levels of normalized T-cell clonal expansion were also seen in some nonresponding patients.

Counted from cysteine to phenylalanine, this CDR3 has 13 amino acids. Only the CDR3 region is kept as DNA, spanning 39 bases read in frame from base 1. CDR1 and CDR2 are read off the germline V gene as SNHLY and FYNNEI. V loses 5 bases, J loses 5 bases, and the germline ends lie 10 bases apart. Sequencing used CD4+ or CD8+ T cells sorted from blood, obtained in a trial of the OX40 agonist ivuxolimab. The sequence came from an adult with an advanced solid tumor such as melanoma, head and neck, liver or kidney cancer. The chain links TRBV2 with TRBJ2-1; the D gene is perhaps TRBD1 or TRBD2, each of them matching over 5 bases. The nucleotide sequence is given as TGTGCCAGCAGTCGTTGGGGGAACAATGAGCAGTTCTTC. Its translation reads: CASSRWGNNEQFF.